The rows below give T cell receptor beta chains drawn from one sample of a study of vaccination effects on CD4 cells after COVID-19. Their specific antigens are unknown. TCRdb's copy holds only in-frame clones and misses some; the assay was immunoSEQ multiplex PCR. The profile covers under 85,000 clones, with about three quarters appearing a single time and about 1.2% taken by the ten largest. This specimen was CD4+ T cells from PBMCs cultured with HCoV-OC43 spike peptides, taken after COVID-19 vaccination. These receptors were obtained from a human donor who received a COVID-19 vaccine. Both conserved end residues are part of each CDR3. A D gene is named only where the DNA matches it firmly. The size of a clone is reported for some rows only, either as once, few or many, or as a class for expanded clones.

J: TRBJ1-4
size: .
V: TRBV3-1/TRBV3-2
D: .
DNA: TGTGCCAGCAGCCAACGGACTGCACGAAATGAAAAACTGTTTTTT
CDR3: CASSQRTARNEKLFF

J: TRBJ2-3
size: .
V: TRBV7-2
D: TRBD2
DNA: TGTGCCAGCAGCTTTTTTCGGGGGGGCACAGATACGCAGTATTTT
CDR3: CASSFFRGGTDTQYF

J: TRBJ2-2
size: .
V: TRBV12-3/TRBV12-4
D: .
DNA: TGTGCCAGCAGTTACAGAACCGGGGAGCTGTTTTTT
CDR3: CASSYRTGELFF

J: TRBJ1-6
size: .
V: TRBV5-4
D: .
DNA: TGTGCCAGCAGCGCGGCACTGAGCTCCTATAATTCACCCCTCCACTTT
CDR3: CASSAALSSYNSPLHF

J: TRBJ1-4
size: .
V: TRBV7-2
D: .
DNA: TGTGCCAGCAGCTTACTTTCCGGAGTTAATGAAAAACTGTTTTTT
CDR3: CASSLLSGVNEKLFF

J: TRBJ1-1
size: .
V: TRBV29-1
D: .
DNA: TGCAGCGTTGAAAGTTCAGGGAAGGGGCACGCTTTCTTT
CDR3: CSVESSGKGHAFF

J: TRBJ2-3
size: once
V: TRBV5-4
D: TRBD2
DNA: TGTGCCAGCACTCTGAGGAGCGGGGCTTACACAGATACGCAGTATTTT
CDR3: CASTLRSGAYTDTQYF

J: TRBJ1-2
size: .
V: TRBV24-1
D: .
DNA: TGTGCCACCAGTGTTGGCCAGGGACATGGCTACACCTTC
CDR3: CATSVGQGHGYTF

J: TRBJ1-1
size: .
V: TRBV5-4
D: .
DNA: TGTGCCAGCAGCTTGGACCAGAACACTGAAGCTTTCTTT
CDR3: CASSLDQNTEAFF

J: TRBJ1-2
size: .
V: TRBV15
D: .
DNA: TGTGCCACCAGTGAGGGGGGCTATGGCTACACCTTC
CDR3: CATSEGGYGYTF

J: TRBJ1-1
size: few
V: TRBV19
D: .
DNA: TGTGCCAGTTATGCAAACAGGAAAAACACTGAAGCTTTCTTT
CDR3: CASYANRKNTEAFF

J: TRBJ2-3
size: .
V: TRBV12-3/TRBV12-4
D: .
DNA: TGTGCCAGCAGTACGGCAGGGAAGGCGCAGTATTTT
CDR3: CASSTAGKAQYF

J: TRBJ1-2
size: .
V: TRBV15
D: .
DNA: TGTGCCACCAGCAGAGGGCAGGGAGGTAACGGCTACACCTTC
CDR3: CATSRGQGGNGYTF

J: TRBJ2-1
size: few
V: TRBV5-1
D: TRBD2
DNA: TGCGCCACCACGGGGGTATCTAGCGGGGGTGTCAATGAGCAGTTCTTC
CDR3: CATTGVSSGGVNEQFF

J: TRBJ1-2
size: .
V: TRBV19
D: .
DNA: TGTGCCAGTAGTATAAGGGGCACTAACTATGGCTACACCTTC
CDR3: CASSIRGTNYGYTF

J: TRBJ1-6
size: few
V: TRBV30
D: TRBD1
DNA: TGTGCCTGGAGTGTCGCGGGACAGTATTCACCCCTCCACTTT
CDR3: CAWSVAGQYSPLHF

J: TRBJ1-3
size: .
V: TRBV5-1
D: TRBD1
DNA: TGCGCCAGCAGCCACGGGACAGTTGGAAACACCATATATTTT
CDR3: CASSHGTVGNTIYF

J: TRBJ2-2
size: .
V: TRBV7-3
D: .
DNA: TGTGCCAGCAGCGATCCGGGAAGGGGTGACACCGGGGAGCTGTTTTTT
CDR3: CASSDPGRGDTGELFF

J: TRBJ1-1
size: .
V: TRBV6-1
D: .
DNA: TGTGCCAGCAGTGAATGGGGAGTTACTGAAGCTTTCTTT
CDR3: CASSEWGVTEAFF

J: TRBJ2-5
size: .
V: TRBV4-2
D: TRBD2
DNA: TGTGCCAGCAGCCAAGATCTAGCGGGGGGCCTCCTCCAAGAGACCCAGTACTTC
CDR3: CASSQDLAGGLLQETQYF

J: TRBJ1-2
size: .
V: TRBV10-2
D: .
DNA: TGCGCCAGCAGTGCGGCCCAGGGCTTTGGCTACACCTTC
CDR3: CASSAAQGFGYTF

J: TRBJ1-5
size: .
V: TRBV18
D: .
DNA: TGTGCCAGCTCACCAGGATACGGGACATCCCCAGAGCCCCAGCATTTT
CDR3: CASSPGYGTSPEPQHF

J: TRBJ2-5
size: once
V: TRBV18
D: .
DNA: TGTGCCAGCTCACCACCGCAGCGGGCCCAAGAGACCCAGTACTTC
CDR3: CASSPPQRAQETQYF

J: TRBJ2-2
size: .
V: TRBV6-2/TRBV6-3
D: .
DNA: TGTGCCAGCAGTTACTCGAGAACAATCCCCACCGGGGAGCTGTTTTTT
CDR3: CASSYSRTIPTGELFF

J: TRBJ1-2
size: .
V: TRBV18
D: .
DNA: TGTGCCAGCTCACCTGGACTGTCAGATAGCTATGGCTACACCTTC
CDR3: CASSPGLSDSYGYTF

J: TRBJ2-1
size: .
V: TRBV9
D: .
DNA: TGTGCCAGCAGTAGCGGAACCACGAGCTCCTACAATGAGCAGTTCTTC
CDR3: CASSSGTTSSYNEQFF

J: TRBJ1-4
size: .
V: TRBV6-5
D: .
DNA: TGTGCCAGCAGTCCCAGGGTCACTGGAAAACTGTTTTTT
CDR3: CASSPRVTGKLFF

J: TRBJ2-2
size: few
V: TRBV5-1
D: .
DNA: TGCGCCAGCAGCTCGGACAACACCGGGGAGCTGTTTTTT
CDR3: CASSSDNTGELFF

J: TRBJ1-1
size: .
V: TRBV6-5
D: .
DNA: TGTGCCAGCAGTTACGGCAGGGAGAGCACTGAAGCTTTCTTT
CDR3: CASSYGRESTEAFF

J: TRBJ1-2
size: .
V: TRBV4-1
D: .
DNA: TGCGCCAGCAGCCAAGACCGACCTAACTATGGCTACACCTTC
CDR3: CASSQDRPNYGYTF

J: TRBJ1-1
size: once
V: TRBV5-1
D: .
DNA: TGCGCCAGCAGCTTGGGGCAGCCCAACACTGAAGCTTTCTTT
CDR3: CASSLGQPNTEAFF